The sequence of this T cell receptor (beta chain) was determined in a study of control samples from healthy donors and cancer patients (TCRdb year 2020). Receptors were amplified or captured by the immunoSEQ multiplex PCR assay. What TCRdb holds here is the immuneACCESS table cut down to in-frame rearrangements. Part of the clones is not present; checked against another copy, under half of the missing clones reflect an unresolved V gene, and the others are unexplained. Present in this sample are approximately 19,000 clones, around four fifths of which were seen just once. About 31% of the sample lies in the top ten. The germline V gene (reference sequence) supplies CDR1 SEHNR and CDR2 FQNEAQ. The CDR3 starts with the cysteine, ends with the phenylalanine, and has 12 residues. Only the CDR3 part of the read is kept: 36 bases, read in frame from the first base. V was cut back by 4 bases and J by 4 bases, leaving a gap of 7 bases between them.

As to this clone: What this receptor recognizes is not known. No much larger clone exists at a distance of one base, and base qualities are not known.

Sequenced material: PBMCs. This clonotype was obtained from a woman in her seventies with lung cancer. The sequence links TRBV7-9 to TRBJ1-2, with a weak D call of TRBD1 (5 bases match). The CDR3 amino acid sequence is: CASSSGAYGYTF. The bases are TGTGCCAGCAGCTCCGGGGCCTATGGCTACACCTTC.